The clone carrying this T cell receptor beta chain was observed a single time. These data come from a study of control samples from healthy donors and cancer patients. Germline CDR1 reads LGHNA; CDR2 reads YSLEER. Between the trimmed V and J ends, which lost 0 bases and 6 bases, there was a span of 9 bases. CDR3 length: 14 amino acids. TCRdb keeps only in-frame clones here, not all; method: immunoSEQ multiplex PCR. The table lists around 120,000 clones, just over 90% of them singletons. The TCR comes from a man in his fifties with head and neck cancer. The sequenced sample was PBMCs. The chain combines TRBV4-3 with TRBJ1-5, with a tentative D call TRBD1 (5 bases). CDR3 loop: CASSQDRTPQPQHF. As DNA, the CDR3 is TGCGCCAGCAGCCAAGATAGGACACCTCAGCCCCAGCATTTT.